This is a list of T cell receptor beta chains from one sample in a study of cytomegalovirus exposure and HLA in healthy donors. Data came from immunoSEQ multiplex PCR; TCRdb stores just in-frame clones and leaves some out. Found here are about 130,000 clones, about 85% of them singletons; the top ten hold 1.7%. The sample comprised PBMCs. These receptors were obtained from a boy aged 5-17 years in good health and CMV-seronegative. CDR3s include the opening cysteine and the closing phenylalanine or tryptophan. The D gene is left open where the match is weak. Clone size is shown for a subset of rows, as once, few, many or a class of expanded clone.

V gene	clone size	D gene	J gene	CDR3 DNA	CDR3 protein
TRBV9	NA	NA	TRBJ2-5	TGTGCCAGCAGCCCCAGGGACTCCCTAAACCAAGAGACCCAGTACTTC	CASSPRDSLNQETQYF
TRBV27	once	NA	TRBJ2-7	TGTGCCAGCAGTCCTCACAGGGCTGGTGAGCAGTACTTC	CASSPHRAGEQYF
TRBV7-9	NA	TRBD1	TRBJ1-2	TGTGCCAGCAGCACGACCACAGGGGACCCCTATGGCTACACCTTC	CASSTTTGDPYGYTF
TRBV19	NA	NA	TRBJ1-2	TGTGCCAGTAGTAACACGCGGGACGGCTACTATGGCTACACCTTC	CASSNTRDGYYGYTF
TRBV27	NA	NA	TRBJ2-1	TGTGCCAGCAGTTTTCCCCAGCGTGAGCAGTTCTTC	CASSFPQREQFF
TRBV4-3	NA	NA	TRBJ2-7	TGCGCCAGCAGCCAAGGCCAGGGGACCTACGAGCAGTACTTC	CASSQGQGTYEQYF
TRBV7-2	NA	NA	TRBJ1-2	TGTGCCAGCAGCTTAGCGGGCCCAGGGCCCTATGGCTACACCTTC	CASSLAGPGPYGYTF
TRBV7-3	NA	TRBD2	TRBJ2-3	TGTGCCAGCAGCGCCTATGGAGGGACTAGCGGGGATACGCAGTATTTT	CASSAYGGTSGDTQYF
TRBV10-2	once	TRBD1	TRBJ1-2	TGCGCCAGCAGTGATGGGCAGGGGGCGCGTGGCTATGGCTACACCTTC	CASSDGQGARGYGYTF
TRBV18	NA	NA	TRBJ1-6	TGTGCCAGCTCACCAGGGACAAGTTCACCCCTCCACTTT	CASSPGTSSPLHF
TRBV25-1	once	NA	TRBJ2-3	TGTGCCAGCAGTGAATCCTCTAGTTATCCGACAGATACGCAGTATTTT	CASSESSSYPTDTQYF
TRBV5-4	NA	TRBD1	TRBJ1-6	TGTGCCAGCAGCCCGGGGGCGTTTGACAGGGGTAATTCACCCCTCCACTTT	CASSPGAFDRGNSPLHF
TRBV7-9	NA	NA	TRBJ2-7	TGTTCCAGCAGCTTGTTTAACTACGAGCAGTACTTC	CSSSLFNYEQYF
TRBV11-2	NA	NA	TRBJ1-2	TGTGCCAGCAGCCCGTACAGGGACCTCTATGGCTACACCTTC	CASSPYRDLYGYTF
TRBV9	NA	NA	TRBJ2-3	TGTGCCAGCAGCGTAAAGGGGACAGATACGCAGTATTTT	CASSVKGTDTQYF
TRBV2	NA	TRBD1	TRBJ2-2	TGTGCCAGCAGTGCGCCCGGGACAGGTCTAACCGGGGAGCTGTTTTTT	CASSAPGTGLTGELFF
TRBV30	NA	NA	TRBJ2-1	TGTGCCTGGAGTATTCCCCCCGGGGAGCAGTTCTTC	CAWSIPPGEQFF
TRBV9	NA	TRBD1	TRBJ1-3	TGTGCCAGCAGCGTTCAGGACAGGGCAAGGGGAAACACCATATATTTT	CASSVQDRARGNTIYF
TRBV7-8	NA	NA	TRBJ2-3	TGTGCTACCAAGGGGCTCACAGATACGCAGTATTTT	CATKGLTDTQYF
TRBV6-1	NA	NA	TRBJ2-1	TGTGCCAGCAGTGGGGGGCGAATCGTGAATGAGCAGTTCTTC	CASSGGRIVNEQFF
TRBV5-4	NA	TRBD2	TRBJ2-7	TGTGCCAGCAGCTCTAGACTAGCGGGAATTTTCGAGCAGTACTTC	CASSSRLAGIFEQYF
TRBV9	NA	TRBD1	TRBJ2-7	TGTGCCAGCAGCGCCGGACAGGGAGGTTTTTACGAGCAGTACTTC	CASSAGQGGFYEQYF
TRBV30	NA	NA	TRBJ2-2	TGTGCCTGGAGTATAGGACTGAACACCGGGGAGCTGTTTTTT	CAWSIGLNTGELFF
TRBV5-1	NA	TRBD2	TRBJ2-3	TGCGCCAGCAGCTTGGGCGCGGGAGGGTCAGATACGCAGTATTTT	CASSLGAGGSDTQYF
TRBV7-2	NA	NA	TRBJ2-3	TGTGCCAGCAGCTTGGGCTGGGCGGGTACGCAGTATTTT	CASSLGWAGTQYF
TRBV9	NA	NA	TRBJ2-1	TGTGCCAGCAGCCCGAGCCCCCTCTTTGTCAATGAGCAGTTCTTC	CASSPSPLFVNEQFF
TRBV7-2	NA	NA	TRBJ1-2	TGTGCCAGCAGCCCGACAGTTACTAACTATGGCTACACCTTC	CASSPTVTNYGYTF
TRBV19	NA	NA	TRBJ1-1	TGTGCCAGTAGTTTTCAGGGTTGGGAAGCTTTCTTT	CASSFQGWEAFF
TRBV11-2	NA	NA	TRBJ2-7	TGTGCCAGCAGATCTCTTGGGGGGTCTGGGTACGAGCAGTACTTC	CASRSLGGSGYEQYF
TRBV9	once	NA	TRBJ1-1	TGTGCCAGCAGCGTAGACGGGGAGAACACTGAAGCTTTCTTT	CASSVDGENTEAFF
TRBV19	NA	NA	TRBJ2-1	TGTGCCAGTCAAACCAAAACCAGGAATGAGCAGTTCTTC	CASQTKTRNEQFF
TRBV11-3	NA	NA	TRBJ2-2	TGTGCCAGCAGCTTAGTGGGCCGGGGCACCGGGGAGCTGTTTTTT	CASSLVGRGTGELFF
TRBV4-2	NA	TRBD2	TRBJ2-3	TGTGCCAGCAGCCAACCAGGTTCGGGACTAGCGGGATCAGATACGCAGTATTTT	CASSQPGSGLAGSDTQYF
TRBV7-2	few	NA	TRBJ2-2	TGTGCCAGCAGCTTAGCCCCTGCCAGAACCGGGGAGCTGTTTTTT	CASSLAPARTGELFF
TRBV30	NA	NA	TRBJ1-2	NA	CAWSFGQGQYGYTF
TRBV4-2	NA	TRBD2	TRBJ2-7	TGTGCCAGCAGCCAAGAAAGTAGCGGGCCTCTCTACGAGCAGTACTTC	CASSQESSGPLYEQYF
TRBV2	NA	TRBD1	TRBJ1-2	TGTGCCAGCAGTGTGAGGGGGGACAGGGGAGAGTCTGTCTATGGCTACACCTTC	CASSVRGDRGESVYGYTF
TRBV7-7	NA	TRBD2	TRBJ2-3	TGTGCTAGCAGCTTAGGCGGACTAGCTACAGATACGCAGTATTTT	CASSLGGLATDTQYF
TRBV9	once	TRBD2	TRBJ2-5	TGTGCCAGCAGCGTGTCGGGACTAGCGGGCACGGAGACCCAGTACTTC	CASSVSGLAGTETQYF
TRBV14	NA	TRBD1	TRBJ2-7	TGTGCCAGCAGCCAGCCGGGACAGGGGGCGTACGAGCAGTACTTC	CASSQPGQGAYEQYF
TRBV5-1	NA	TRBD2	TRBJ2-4	TGCGCCAGCAGCCTCGGGACTAGCGGGAGTGTGGGAAACATTCAGTACTTC	CASSLGTSGSVGNIQYF
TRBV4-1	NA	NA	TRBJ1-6	TGCGCCAGCAGCCAGGCGGGGCGGCTGAGCTCCTATAATTCACCCCTCCACTTT	CASSQAGRLSSYNSPLHF
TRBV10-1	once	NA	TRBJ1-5	TGCGCCAGATTGGTTTTAGGGGTAAGTAGCAATCAGCCCCAGCATTTT	CARLVLGVSSNQPQHF
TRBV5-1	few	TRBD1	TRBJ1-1	TGCGCCAGCAGCTTACCCGGGACAGCCGAGAACACTGAAGCTTTCTTT	CASSLPGTAENTEAFF
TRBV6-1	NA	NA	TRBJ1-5	TGTGCCAGCAGTCCAATAACAGGGATTCAGCCCCAGCATTTT	CASSPITGIQPQHF
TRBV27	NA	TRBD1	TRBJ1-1	TGTGCCAGCAGTTCCCAACAGGGGGCTAGTGATGAAGCTTTCTTT	CASSSQQGASDEAFF
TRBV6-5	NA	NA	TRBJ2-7	TGCGCCAGCTTCGGCCAGGGGGAGCAGTACTTC	CASFGQGEQYF
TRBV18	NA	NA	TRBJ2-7	TGTGCCAGCTCACCCCAGGGGACCCTCTCCTACGAGCAGTACTTC	CASSPQGTLSYEQYF
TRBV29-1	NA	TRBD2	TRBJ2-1	TGCAGCGGTAGTGGGACTAACCTCGAGCAGTTCTTC	CSGSGTNLEQFF
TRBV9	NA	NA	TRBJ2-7	TGTGCCAGCAGCGTAGCGGCAGGCTACGAGCAGTACTTC	CASSVAAGYEQYF
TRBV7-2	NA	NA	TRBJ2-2	TGTGCCAGCAGCTTAGGGGGGGTCAGGTACACCGGGGAGCTGTTTTTT	CASSLGGVRYTGELFF
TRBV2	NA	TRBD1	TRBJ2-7	TGTGCCAGCAGTCCGGGACAGACCTACGAGCAGTACTTC	CASSPGQTYEQYF
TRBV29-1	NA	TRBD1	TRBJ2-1	TGCAGCGTTGTCGAGGACAGGGTAATCAATGAGCAGTTCTTC	CSVVEDRVINEQFF
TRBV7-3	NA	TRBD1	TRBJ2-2	TGTGCCAGCAGCTCTTCGGGACAGGGGAACACCGGGGAGCTGTTTTTT	CASSSSGQGNTGELFF
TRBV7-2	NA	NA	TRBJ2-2	TGTGCCAGCAGCTCGGACAGATACACCGGGGAGCTGTTTTTT	CASSSDRYTGELFF
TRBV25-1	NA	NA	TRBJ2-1	TGTGCCAGCTCGGACTCCCCTGGGTACAATGAGCAGTTCTTC	CASSDSPGYNEQFF
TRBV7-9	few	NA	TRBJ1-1	TGTGCCAGCAGCTCAAGGACAGAAATGAACACTGAAGCTTTCTTT	CASSSRTEMNTEAFF
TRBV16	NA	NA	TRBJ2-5	TGTGCCAGCAGCCAATTCGAGGTTGCAGAGACCCAGTACTTC	CASSQFEVAETQYF